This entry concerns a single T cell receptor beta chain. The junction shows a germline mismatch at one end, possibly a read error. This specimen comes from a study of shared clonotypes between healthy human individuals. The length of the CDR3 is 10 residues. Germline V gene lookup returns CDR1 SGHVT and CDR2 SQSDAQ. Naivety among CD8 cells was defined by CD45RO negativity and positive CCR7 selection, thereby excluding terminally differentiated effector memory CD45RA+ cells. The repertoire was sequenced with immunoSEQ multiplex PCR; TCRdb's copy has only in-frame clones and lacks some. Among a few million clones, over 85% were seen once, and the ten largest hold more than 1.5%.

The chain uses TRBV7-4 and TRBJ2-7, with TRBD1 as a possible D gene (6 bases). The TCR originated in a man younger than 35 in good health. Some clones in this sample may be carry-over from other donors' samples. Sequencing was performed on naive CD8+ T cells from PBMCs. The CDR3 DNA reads TGTGCCAGCAGCTTGGAGGCAGGGGAATTC. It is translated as CASSLEAGEF.